This T cell receptor (beta chain) was found in a study of T cell changes during pregnancy in multiple sclerosis. Germline CDR1 ENHRY, CDR2 SYGVKD. The J segment lost 4 bases and the V segment lost 5 bases, leaving 1 base of the junction unmatched. The CDR3 sequence is 13 residues long. Profiling relied on immunoSEQ multiplex PCR, and the TCRdb table lists in-frame clones only, not all of them. The sample records about 59,000 clones, roughly 90% being singletons. The source of this sequence is a female donor in good health, enrolled as a control in a pregnancy study. The sample here was peripheral blood, taken in the second trimester of pregnancy. The chain employs TRBV10-3 and TRBJ2-3, with 9 bases aligning to TRBD1. As DNA, the CDR3 is TGTGCCATCAGTCGGACAGGGGCAGATACGCAGTATTTT. Protein: CAISRTGADTQYF.